These 9 T cell receptor beta chains originate from one sample sequenced in a study of T cell responses to AZD1222 COVID-19 vaccine. Using immunoSEQ multiplex PCR, the repertoire was profiled, and TCRdb retains in-frame clones only, with some absent. The sample records some 87,000 clones, around nine tenths being singletons. The starting material was peripheral blood, obtained on day 0 of MenACWY control vaccination. Source of these receptors: an adult in good health.

J is TRBJ1-6 and V is TRBV2, with a possible D match to TRBD1 (5 bases). Trimming left V 8 bases short and J 14 bases short, with 22 bases between. CDR1 and CDR2 (germline): SNHLY, FYNNEI. CDR3 length: 14 residues. The DNA of the CDR3 is TGTGCCAGCGGACGGGACCTTTCAGGAGGGACCCTCCACTTT. Translation: CASGRDLSGGTLHF.

This chain connects TRBV5-1 to TRBJ2-1; the D gene is possibly TRBD2 (6 bases). CDR1 SGHRS and CDR2 YFSETQ come from the germline V gene. The CDR3 is made up of 16 amino acids. V was shortened by 4 bases and J by 4 bases, with 18 bases between the two germline ends. For the CDR3, the DNA is TGCGCCAGCAGCCCACGTCTGGGCGGGATATACAATGAGCAGTTCTTC. This translates into CASSPRLGGIYNEQFF.

This chain links TRBV6-1 with TRBJ1-3; possibly TRBD1 for D (5 bases). The length of the CDR3 is 18 residues. V shed 4 bases and J shed 0 bases, with 19 bases lying between them. Germline V gene lookup returns CDR1 MNHNS and CDR2 SASEGT. The chain's CDR3 is CASSATGPSGASGNTIYF. In nucleotides, the CDR3 is TGTGCCAGCAGTGCGACCGGGCCCTCTGGGGCCTCTGGAAACACCATATATTTT.

This clone was counted between two and nine times. The chain employs TRBV28 and TRBJ1-5; 7 bases match TRBD1. V was clipped by 5 bases and J by 0 bases; unmatched bases: 4. The CDR3 sequence is 15 residues long. Germline CDR1 MDHEN, CDR2 SYDVKM. CDR3 sequence reads: CASSPWTGSNQPQHF. In nucleotides, the CDR3 is TGTGCCAGCAGTCCCTGGACAGGTAGCAATCAGCCCCAGCATTTT.

The chain couples TRBV15 to TRBJ2-5; 9 bases agree with TRBD1. V dropped 4 bases and J dropped 4; count of bases not matched to a gene: 10. The germline CDR1 and CDR2 sequences are LNHNV and YYDKDF (reference sequence). The CDR3 covers 16 residues. The CDR3 reads CATSTNRDRVSETQYF. CDR3 in DNA: TGTGCCACCAGCACCAACCGGGACAGGGTTTCAGAGACCCAGTACTTC.

This chain joins TRBV5-1 and TRBJ2-5; D is uncertain. The CDR3 has 15 residues. Germline lookup yields CDR1 SGHRS and CDR2 YFSETQ. The V and J ends lost 4 bases and 5 bases respectively, with 18 bases between them. DNA of the CDR3: TGCGCCAGCAGCCCCCTGGAATGGGTGGGCGAGACCCAGTACTTC. As protein: CASSPLEWVGETQYF.

V usage is TRBV14 and J usage is TRBJ2-2; 7 nucleotides line up with TRBD2. V lost 6 bases to trimming and J lost 0 bases; unmatched junction nucleotides: 4. The CDR3 runs to 15 residues. CDR1 is SGHDN, CDR2 FVKESK, per germline. CDR3 nucleotide sequence: TGTGCCAGCAGTTCGGGGAGGGCGAACACCGGGGAGCTGTTTTTT. Amino acids: CASSSGRANTGELFF. Combining the CDR3 with reference TRBV14 and TRBJ2-2 gives the whole variable domain EAGVTQFPSHSVIEKGQTVTLRCDPISGHDNLYWYRRVMGKEIKFLLHFVKESKQDESGMPNNRFLAERTGGTYSTLKVQPAELEDSGVYFCASSSGRANTGELFFGEGSRLTVL.

The V and J genes are TRBV11-2 and TRBJ2-5; 9 bases fit TRBD1. Germline V CDR1 and CDR2: SGHAT, FQNNGV. The CDR3 runs 15 residues. Trimming at V came to 7 bases and at J to 2 bases, leaving 8 bases not matched to a gene. The CDR3 nucleotides read TGTGCCAGCACCGGACAGGGGTTGGTTCAAGAGACCCAGTACTTC. The encoded protein is CASTGQGLVQETQYF. The entire variable domain, with the rest obtained from reference TRBV11-2 and TRBJ2-5, is as follows: EAGVAQSPRYKIIEKRQSVAFWCNPISGHATLYWYQQILGQGPKLLIQFQNNGVVDDSQLPKDRFSAERLKGVDSTLKIQPAKLEDSAVYLCASTGQGLVQETQYFGPGTRLLVL.

The chain uses TRBV2 and TRBJ2-7; D is perhaps TRBD1 or TRBD2 (5 bases each). This CDR3 has 14 amino acids. V was shortened by 6 bases and J by 1 base, with 13 bases between the two germline ends. From germline, CDR1 is SNHLY and CDR2 FYNNEI. CDR3 nucleotides: TGTGCCAGCAGACGGGGCGGAGATTCCTACGAGCAGTACTTC. It encodes CASRRGGDSYEQYF. Together with reference TRBV2 and TRBJ2-7, the CDR3 gives the full variable domain: EPEVTQTPSHQVTQMGQEVILRCVPISNHLYFYWYRQILGQKVEFLVSFYNNEISEKSEIFDDQFSVERPDGSNFTLKIRSTKLEDSAMYFCASRRGGDSYEQYFGPGTRLTVT.